The clone carrying this TCR beta chain was seen repeatedly, ten times or more. Its target is not known. RNA and DNA were co-extracted from about 19-30 mg of unsorted bulk tissue. Cases comprised patients with primary liver carcinoma who received surgical resection. The sampling covered five separate regions of each tumor. The sample originates from a study of tumor-infiltrating lymphocytes in primary liver carcinoma. TCR beta cDNA was reverse-transcribed from 450 to 500 ng of total RNA. The reaction used a constant-region primer and ProtoScript II reverse transcriptase. The TCR beta library was amplified through three nested multiplex PCR rounds in a modified ARM-PCR procedure. TCRdb re-analysed the multiplex PCR reads in MiXCR, keeping a single row per CDR3 protein. This sample yields roughly 70,000 distinct CDR3 sequences, of which over 60% are seen a single time; about 40% belongs to the top ten.

Findings and caveats of the study: Present in all five tumor regions were only about 8-24% of the top clones.

The sample was liver tumor tissue from sampling region 4. Subset in this sample: tumor region T4, right-lateral pole. The receptor comes from a man between 35 and 55 years old with primary liver carcinoma and hepatitis B virus infection.

This CDR3 is CASSSGQAGNTIYF. Here the CDR3 DNA reads TGTGCCAGCAGCTCAGGACAGGCTGGAAACACCATATATTTT. The chain joins TRBV7-9 to TRBJ1-3; 7 bases fit TRBD1. V gave up 4 bases and J gave up 2 bases; unmatched junction bases: 2. Germline lookup yields CDR1 SEHNR and CDR2 FQNEAQ (reference sequence). This CDR3 contains 14 residues.